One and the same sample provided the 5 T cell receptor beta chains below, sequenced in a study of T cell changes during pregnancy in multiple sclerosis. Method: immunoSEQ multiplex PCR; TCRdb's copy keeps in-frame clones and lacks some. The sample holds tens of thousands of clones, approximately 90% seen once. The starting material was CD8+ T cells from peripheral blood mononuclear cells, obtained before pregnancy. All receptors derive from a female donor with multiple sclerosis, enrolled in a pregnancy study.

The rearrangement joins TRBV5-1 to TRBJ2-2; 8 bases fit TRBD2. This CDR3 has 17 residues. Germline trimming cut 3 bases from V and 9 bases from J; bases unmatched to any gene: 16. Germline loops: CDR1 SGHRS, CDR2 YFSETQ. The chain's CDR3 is CASSSGGGRHLVRELFF. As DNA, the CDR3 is TGCGCCAGCAGCTCCGGGGGGGGGCGCCATTTGGTCCGGGAGCTGTTTTTT.

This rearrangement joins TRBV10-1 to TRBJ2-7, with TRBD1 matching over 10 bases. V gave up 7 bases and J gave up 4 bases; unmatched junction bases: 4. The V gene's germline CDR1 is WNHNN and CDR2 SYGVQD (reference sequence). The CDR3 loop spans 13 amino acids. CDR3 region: CASTGDRGYEQYF. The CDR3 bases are TGCGCCAGCACAGGGGACAGGGGTTACGAGCAGTACTTC.

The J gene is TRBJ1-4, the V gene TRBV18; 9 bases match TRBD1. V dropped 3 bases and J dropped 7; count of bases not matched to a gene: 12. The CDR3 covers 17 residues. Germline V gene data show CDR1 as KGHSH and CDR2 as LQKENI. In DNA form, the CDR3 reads TGTGCCAGCTCACCGGGGGAATTTGAGACAGGGGGTGAAAAACTGTTTTTT. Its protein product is CASSPGEFETGGEKLFF.

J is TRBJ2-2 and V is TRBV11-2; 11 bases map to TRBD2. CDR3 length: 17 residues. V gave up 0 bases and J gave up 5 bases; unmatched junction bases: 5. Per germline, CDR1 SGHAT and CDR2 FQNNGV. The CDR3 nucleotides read TGTGCCAGCAGCTTAGATTTCACTAGCGGGAGAACCGGGGAGCTGTTTTTT. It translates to CASSLDFTSGRTGELFF.

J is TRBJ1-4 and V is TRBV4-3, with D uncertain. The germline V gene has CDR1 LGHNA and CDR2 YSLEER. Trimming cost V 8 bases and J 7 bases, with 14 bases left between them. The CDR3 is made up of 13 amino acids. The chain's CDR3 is CASGLWESEKLFF. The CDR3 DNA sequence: TGCGCCAGCGGGTTGTGGGAGTCTGAAAAACTGTTTTTT.